One and the same sample provided the 31 T cell receptor beta chains below, sequenced in a study of T cells after yellow fever vaccination. Using its own MiXCR run on the 5' RACE reads, TCRdb lists one record per CDR3 protein. Counted here are under 50,000 distinct CDR3 sequences, over 5.5% occurring once; the ten biggest clones make up 10%. The sample consisted of PBMCs, either bulk or a sorted T-cell subset (CD4+, CD8+, memory, or dextramer-sorted; not recorded which), taken 45 days after the yellow fever booster vaccination. These receptors came from a young man who received the YFV17D yellow fever vaccine.

This clonotype was observed many times. The V call is TRBV20-1, the J call TRBJ2-5; TRBD1 is a possible D gene (6 bases). Trimming shortened V by 7 bases and J by 2 bases, and 11 bases separated the two germline ends. The CDR3 consists of 12 residues. CDR1 and CDR2 from the germline V gene are DFQATT and SNEGSKA (reference sequence). CDR3 sequence reads: CSVRQGQETQYF. DNA for the CDR3: TGCAGTGTTAGGCAGGGGCAAGAGACCCAGTACTTC.

Many counts were recorded for this clonotype. V and J are TRBV20-1 and TRBJ1-4; 9 nucleotides match TRBD1. CDR3 length: 14 amino acids. Germline-derived CDR1 and CDR2 are DFQATT and SNEGSKA (reference sequence). The V gene end was trimmed by 6 bases and the J gene end by 8 bases; junction bases not matched to a gene: 10. CDR3 region: CSAIIQGAEEKLFF. For the CDR3, the DNA is TGCAGTGCAATAATACAGGGGGCAGAGGAAAAACTGTTTTTT.

The chain combines TRBV18 with TRBJ1-6, with D possibly being TRBD1 (5 bases). V lost 2 bases to trimming and J lost 7 bases, with 9 bases between them. There are 14 residues in the CDR3. In germline, CDR1 is KGHSH, CDR2 LQKENI. The CDR3 sequence: CASSPGTENSPLHF. The DNA of the CDR3 is TGTGCCAGCTCACCAGGGACGGAGAATTCACCCCTCCACTTT.

This clonotype was counted at least ten times. The genes are TRBV5-1 and TRBJ2-7, with a possible D match to TRBD1 (7 bases). Per germline, CDR1 SGHRS and CDR2 YFSETQ. The CDR3 is 15 residues long. The germline V and J ends were trimmed by 6 bases and 2 bases, with 18 bases remaining between them. DNA of the CDR3: TGCGCCAGCAACGAAGGAGGGACAGTACCCTACGAGCAGTACTTC. Encoded protein: CASNEGGTVPYEQYF.

In DNA, the CDR3 is TGTGCCAGCAGCCCCTCGGGGGGGCACGAGCAGTACTTC. It specifies CASSPSGGHEQYF. This rearrangement joins TRBV11-2 to TRBJ2-7, with 8 bases lining up with TRBD2. CDR1 and CDR2 from the germline V gene are SGHAT and FQNNGV. The V segment lost 5 bases and the J segment 5 bases; nucleotides outside the gene matches: 5. The CDR3 covers 13 residues. The complete variable domain, with remaining parts taken from reference TRBV11-2 and TRBJ2-7, reads EAGVAQSPRYKIIEKRQSVAFWCNPISGHATLYWYQQILGQGPKLLIQFQNNGVVDDSQLPKDRFSAERLKGVDSTLKIQPAKLEDSAVYLCASSPSGGHEQYFGPGTRLTVT.

This clonotype was recorded at least ten times. The CDR3 loop is CASSGLAGKSSYEQYF. The CDR3, as DNA: TGTGCCAGCAGTGGGTTAGCGGGTAAAAGCTCCTACGAGCAGTACTTC. V and J are TRBV6-1 and TRBJ2-7; 7 bases align to TRBD2. The CDR3 is 16 amino acids. Losses at the gene ends were 4 bases for V and 0 bases for J; bases not matched to a gene: 9. Germline CDR1 reads MNHNS; CDR2 reads SASEGT.

This clonotype was recorded many times. The chain carries TRBV7-2 and TRBJ1-2; perhaps TRBD1 as D (6 bases). V shed 7 bases and J shed 7 bases, with 16 bases lying between them. In germline, CDR1 is SGHTA, CDR2 FQGNSA. The length of the CDR3 is 13 residues. CDR3 in amino acids: CASTPGGGLGYTF. The CDR3 DNA reads TGTGCCAGCACCCCCGGAGGGGGGCTTGGCTACACCTTC.

This clonotype was seen repeatedly, ten times or more. V and J are TRBV12-3 or TRBV12-4 and TRBJ2-6, with 7 bases identical to TRBD1. The CDR3 sequence is 18 residues long. Losses at the gene ends were 5 bases for V and 0 bases for J; bases not matched to a gene: 10. CDR3: CASSQSGTAFSGANVLTF. The CDR3 region has the DNA TGTGCCAGCAGTCAATCCGGGACAGCTTTCTCTGGGGCCAACGTCCTGACTTTC.

This clonotype was seen repeatedly, ten times or more. The chain's CDR3 is CASSGPQGTSTYEQYF. For the CDR3, the DNA is TGCGCCAGCAGCGGGCCACAGGGGACCTCCACCTACGAGCAGTACTTC. The chain recombines TRBV5-1 with TRBJ2-7; 7 bases agree with TRBD1. Germline lookup yields CDR1 SGHRS and CDR2 YFSETQ. The J segment lost 2 bases and the V segment lost 4 bases, leaving 12 bases of the junction unmatched. The CDR3 runs 16 residues.

The table lists this clonotype with many counts. V is TRBV7-8 and J is TRBJ2-1; 8 nucleotides align to TRBD2. Looked up from germline, CDR1 is SGHVS and CDR2 is FQNEAQ. The CDR3 is 12 residues long. V lost 6 bases and J lost 10; bases outside the gene matches: 5. CDR3 coding DNA: TGTGCCAGCAGTCGTACTAGCGGCGAGCAGTTCTTC. Its protein is CASSRTSGEQFF.

This clonotype was observed many times. The V and J genes are TRBV4-1 and TRBJ1-2; the match to TRBD1 covers 9 bases. J gave up 9 bases and V 0 bases, and 8 bases lay outside the gene matches. The germline V gene has CDR1 MGHRA and CDR2 YSYEKL. The CDR3 loop spans 15 amino acids. CDR3 amino acids: CASSQDLGTGISYTF. CDR3 DNA: TGCGCCAGCAGCCAAGATCTTGGGACAGGGATTAGCTACACCTTC.

The chain couples TRBV12-3 or TRBV12-4 to TRBJ1-2, with D perhaps TRBD1 (6 bases). The CDR3 runs to 13 residues. V shed 0 bases and J shed 8 bases, with 10 bases lying between them. CDR3 sequence: CASSLAGTRGYTF. In DNA form, the CDR3 reads TGTGCCAGCAGTTTAGCGGGGACACGAGGCTACACCTTC.

This clonotype has at least ten counts. The chain carries TRBV11-2 and TRBJ2-1; 7 nucleotides align to TRBD2. CDR3 length: 14 residues. V gave up 4 bases and J gave up 6 bases; unmatched junction bases: 6. Germline V gene sequence: CDR1 SGHAT, CDR2 FQNNGV. This chain's CDR3 is CASSSAGNRNEQFF. The CDR3 nucleotides read TGTGCCAGCAGCTCAGCGGGGAACCGCAATGAGCAGTTCTTC.

This clonotype was seen more than once but under ten times. V gene TRBV11-2 combines with J gene TRBJ2-5; 7 bases line up with TRBD1. CDR3 length equals 15 residues. With 3 bases clipped from V and 4 bases from J, the junction kept 8 bases outside the gene matches. Germline CDR1 reads SGHAT; CDR2 reads FQNNGV. The CDR3 protein is CASSFHTGAGETQYF. The CDR3, as DNA: TGTGCCAGCAGCTTCCATACAGGGGCAGGAGAGACCCAGTACTTC.

This clonotype turned up a few times. J is TRBJ2-2 and V is TRBV12-3 or TRBV12-4; perhaps TRBD1 as D (6 bases). The CDR3 has 15 amino acids. The V gene lost 7 bases and the J gene lost 2 bases, with 14 bases spanning the gap. In nucleotides, the CDR3 is TGTGCCAGCAATCAGGGGCGGGTTAACACCGGGGAGCTGTTTTTT. It translates to CASNQGRVNTGELFF.

This clonotype was picked up many times. Germline and junction disagree at one end, which may indicate a read error. CDR3 in DNA: TGTGCCAGCAGCCTAGCGCCAAACAATGAGCAGTTCTTC. Protein product: CASSLAPNNEQFF. The chain combines TRBV7-2 with TRBJ2-1; D possibly corresponds to TRBD2 (6 bases). CDR3 length: 13 residues. CDR1 and CDR2 from the germline V gene are SGHTA and FQGNSA. The full variable domain, completed using reference TRBV7-2 and TRBJ2-1, is GAGVSQSPSNKVTEKGKDVELRCDPISGHTALYWYRQSLGQGLEFLIYFQGNSAPDKSGLPSDRFSAERTGGSVSTLTIQRTQQEDSAVYLCASSLAPNNEQFFGPGTRLTVL.

This clonotype has a count of ten or more. The chain links TRBV20-1 to TRBJ1-1; no reliable D call. With 3 bases removed from V and 7 bases from J, the gap between germline ends came to 6 bases. The CDR3 has 10 amino acids. The germline CDR1 and CDR2 sequences are DFQATT and SNEGSKA (reference sequence). This chain's CDR3 is CSASFDEAFF. The CDR3 nucleotides are TGCAGTGCTAGTTTCGATGAAGCTTTCTTT.

The chain is built from TRBV20-1 and TRBJ2-3; 11 bases line up with TRBD2. The CDR3 runs 19 residues. V lost 1 base to trimming and J lost 4 bases; unmatched junction nucleotides: 16. Germline V gene sequence: CDR1 DFQATT, CDR2 SNEGSKA (reference sequence). The CDR3 DNA follows: TGCAGTGCTAGAGCCCACCCCAAGCCGACTAGCGGGACATCAGATACGCAGTATTTT. Its translation: CSARAHPKPTSGTSDTQYF.

To note about this clonotype: Given a much more abundant clone one base away, this may be a read error. Since no conserved phenylalanine or tryptophan closes the CDR3, a read error is the likely cause. The V call is TRBV20-1, the J call TRBJ2-3, with TRBD2 identical over 7 bases. Trimming cost V 3 bases and J 5 bases; bases outside gene matches: 8. The CDR3 contains 14 residues. Germline CDR1 reads DFQATT; CDR2 reads SNEGSKA (reference sequence). The CDR3 region has the DNA TGCAGTGCTAGGGGGGGGAGGGCCGGAGATACGCAGTATTAT. The encoded protein is CSARGGRAGDTQYY.

In this sample, this clonotype turned up many times. V is TRBV5-1 and J is TRBJ2-1; D remains ambiguous. Trimming took off 2 bases at V and 9 bases at J, with 3 bases between the two ends. Germline CDR1 and CDR2: SGHRS and YFSETQ. The CDR3 totals 10 residues. The CDR3 bases are TGCGCCAGCAGCTTCAGTGAGCAGTTCTTC. Its translation is CASSFSEQFF.

At least ten counts were recorded for this clonotype. V is TRBV3-1 and J is TRBJ1-1, with TRBD1 matching 11 bases. Germline trimming cut 4 bases from V and 4 bases from J; bases unmatched to any gene: 11. The CDR3 sequence is 17 residues long. CDR1 and CDR2 from the germline V gene are LGHDT and YNNKEL (reference sequence). The CDR3 DNA reads as TGTGCCAGCAGCCTATACACCGGGACAGGGGGGGGCACTGAAGCTTTCTTT. Protein sequence: CASSLYTGTGGGTEAFF.

This clonotype was counted at least ten times. The V call is TRBV7-6, the J call TRBJ1-5, with a weak D call TRBD1 (6 bases). Germline V gives CDR1 SGHVS, CDR2 FNYEAQ. V lost 5 bases, J lost 4 bases, and 18 bases lay in between. The CDR3 loop spans 16 amino acids. The CDR3 sequence: CASSPVGGEFNQPQHF. CDR3 nucleotides: TGTGCCAGCAGCCCGGTAGGGGGGGAATTTAATCAGCCCCAGCATTTT.

This clonotype was recorded a few times. The chain couples TRBV6-5 to TRBJ1-2, with D possibly being TRBD1 (6 bases). Trimming left V 4 bases short and J 1 base short, with 13 bases between. The CDR3 is 15 amino acids. Germline V gene lookup returns CDR1 MNHEY and CDR2 SVGAGI. CDR3: CASSLGGLGNYGYTF. For the CDR3, the DNA is TGTGCCAGCAGTTTGGGGGGGCTGGGTAACTATGGCTACACCTTC.

The V and J genes are TRBV2 and TRBJ2-1; 7 bases align to TRBD1. The trim removed 7 bases at V and 9 bases at J, leaving 9 bases unmatched. The CDR3 is 13 residues long. Germline V gives CDR1 SNHLY, CDR2 FYNNEI. CDR3 protein: CASIGQVIGEQFF. CDR3 DNA: TGTGCCAGCATCGGACAGGTCATCGGTGAGCAGTTCTTC.

With respect to this clonotype: Being one base from a much bigger clone, this may be a read error. The chain has TRBV5-4 and TRBJ2-1, with D uncertain. The CDR3 spans 13 residues. Germline V gene data show CDR1 as SGHNT and CDR2 as YYREEE (reference sequence). The CDR3 here is CASSLPSSNEQFF. In DNA, the CDR3 is TGTGCCAGCAGCTTGCCCTCCTCCAATGAGCAGTTCTTC. Full variable domain (outside the CDR3, taken from reference TRBV5-4 and TRBJ2-1): ETGVTQSPTHLIKTRGQQVTLRCSSQSGHNTVSWYQQALGQGPQFIFQYYREEENGRGNFPPRFSGLQFPNYSSELNVNALELDDSALYLCASSLPSSNEQFFGPGTRLTVL.

This clonotype was counted only a few times. The rearrangement uses TRBV10-3 and TRBJ2-3; 12 bases are shared with TRBD2. Germline V gives CDR1 ENHRY, CDR2 SYGVKD. This CDR3 is 13 amino acids long. Trimming cost V 10 bases and J 6 bases; bases outside gene matches: 5. The CDR3 region has the DNA TGTGCCACAAGGACTAGCGGGGTTGATACGCAGTATTTT. Translation gives CATRTSGVDTQYF.

A remark on this clonotype: One end of the junction varies from germline; a read error may be responsible. This chain connects TRBV2 to TRBJ2-1, with D maybe TRBD2 (6 bases). This CDR3 is built from 18 residues. Per germline, CDR1 SNHLY and CDR2 FYNNEI. CDR3 residues: CACSLLAWEEYSHNEQFF. For the CDR3, the DNA is TGTGCCTGCAGTTTACTCGCTTGGGAGGAGTATTCCCACAATGAGCAGTTCTTC.

This clonotype was seen more than once but under ten times. The chain is built from TRBV20-1 and TRBJ2-5; D might be TRBD2 (5 bases). The germline V and J ends were trimmed by 0 bases and 2 bases, with 13 bases remaining between them. The germline V gene has CDR1 DFQATT and CDR2 SNEGSKA (reference sequence). The length of the CDR3 is 15 residues. CDR3 coding DNA: TGCAGTGCTAGAGACCCCTCGACGGGACAAGAGACCCAGTACTTC. It is translated as CSARDPSTGQETQYF.

At least ten counts were recorded for this clonotype. CDR3 nucleotides: TGTGCCAGCAGTTTAGCGCCTCAGGGCCCGTACTTC. Amino acids: CASSLAPQGPYF. The chain couples TRBV12-3 or TRBV12-4 to TRBJ2-7, with D possibly matching TRBD1 (5 bases). Between the trimmed V and J ends, which lost 0 bases and 12 bases, there was a span of 12 bases. The CDR3 consists of 12 residues.

This clonotype was observed many times. This chain uses TRBV7-8 with TRBJ1-1; D not certain. This CDR3 region has 14 residues. Trimming shortened V by 1 base and J by 2 bases, and 8 bases separated the two germline ends. Germline V gene lookup returns CDR1 SGHVS and CDR2 FQNEAQ. CDR3 protein: CASSLVGYNTEAFF. The CDR3 bases are TGTGCCAGCAGCTTAGTTGGGTACAACACTGAAGCTTTCTTT.

The chain recombines TRBV5-4 with TRBJ1-4, with D possibly matching TRBD1 (5 bases). Trimming stripped 0 bases from V and 7 bases from J, with 10 bases between. CDR1 and CDR2 from the germline V gene are SGHNT and YYREEE (reference sequence). The CDR3 is 14 residues long. CDR3: CASSLGGGGEKLFF. CDR3 nucleotide sequence: TGTGCCAGCAGCTTGGGTGGCGGGGGTGAAAAACTGTTTTTT.